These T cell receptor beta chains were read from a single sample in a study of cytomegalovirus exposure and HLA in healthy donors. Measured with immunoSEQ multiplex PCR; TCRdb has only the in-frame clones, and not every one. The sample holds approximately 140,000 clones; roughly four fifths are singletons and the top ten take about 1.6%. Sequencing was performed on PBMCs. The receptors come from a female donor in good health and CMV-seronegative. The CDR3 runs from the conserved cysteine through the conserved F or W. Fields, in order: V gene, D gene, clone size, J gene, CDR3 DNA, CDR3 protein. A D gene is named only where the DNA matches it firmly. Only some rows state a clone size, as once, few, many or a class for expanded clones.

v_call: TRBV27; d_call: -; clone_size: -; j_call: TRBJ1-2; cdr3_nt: TGTGCCAGCAGTCGCGGACAGACCTATGGCTACACCTTC; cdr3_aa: CASSRGQTYGYTF
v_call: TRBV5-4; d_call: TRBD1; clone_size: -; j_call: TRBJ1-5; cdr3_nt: TGTGCCAGCAGCTTACAGGGGGCCGATCAGCCCCAGCATTTT; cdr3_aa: CASSLQGADQPQHF
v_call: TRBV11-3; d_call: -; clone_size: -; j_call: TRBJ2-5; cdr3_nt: TGTGCCAGCAGCCCCCAGGTCGGAGAGACCCAGTACTTC; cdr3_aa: CASSPQVGETQYF
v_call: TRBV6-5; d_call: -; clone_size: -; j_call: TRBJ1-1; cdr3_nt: TGTGCCAGCAGTTCCGGGGGGCCCTTGAACACTGAAGCTTTCTTT; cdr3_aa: CASSSGGPLNTEAFF
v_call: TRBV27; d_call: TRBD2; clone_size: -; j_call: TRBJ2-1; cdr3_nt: TGTGCCAGCAGTTCCTTGGCGGGGGGAACCAATGAGCAGTTCTTC; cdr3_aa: CASSSLAGGTNEQFF
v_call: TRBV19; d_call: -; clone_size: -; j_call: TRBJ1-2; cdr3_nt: TGTGCCAGTAGTATCAGGGGCGAATATGGCTACACCTTC; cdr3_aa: CASSIRGEYGYTF
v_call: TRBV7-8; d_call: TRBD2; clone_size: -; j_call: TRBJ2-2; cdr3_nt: TGTGCCAGCAGCTTCGGCTCTAGCGGGGACACCGGGGAGCTGTTTTTT; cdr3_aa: CASSFGSSGDTGELFF
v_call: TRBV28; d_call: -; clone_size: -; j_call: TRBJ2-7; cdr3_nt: TGTGCCAGCAGTTTAGTTATGGGCCGCTCCTACGAGCAGTACTTC; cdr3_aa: CASSLVMGRSYEQYF
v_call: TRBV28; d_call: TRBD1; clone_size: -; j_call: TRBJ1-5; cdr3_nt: TGTGCCAGCAGTCTCCGGGACAGGGGGCTTCTTAATCAGCCCCAGCATTTT; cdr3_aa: CASSLRDRGLLNQPQHF
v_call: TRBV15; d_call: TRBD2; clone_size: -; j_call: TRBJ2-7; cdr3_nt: TGTGCCACCAGCAGAGATTTGGGTAGCGGGAGCGAGCAGTACTTC; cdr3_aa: CATSRDLGSGSEQYF
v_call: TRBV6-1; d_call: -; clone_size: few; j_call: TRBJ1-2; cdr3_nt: TGTGCCAGCCAGTCGGGGTTGGATGGCTACACCTTC; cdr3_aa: CASQSGLDGYTF
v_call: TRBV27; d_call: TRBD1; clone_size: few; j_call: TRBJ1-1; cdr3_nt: TGTGCCAGCAGTCCAAGACAGGGGTACACCCTCAGACCGAACACTGAAGCTTTCTTT; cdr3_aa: CASSPRQGYTLRPNTEAFF
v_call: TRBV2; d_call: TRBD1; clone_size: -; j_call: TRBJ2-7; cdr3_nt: TGTGCCAGCAGTGAATTGGGACAGGGGTTTCACGAGCAGTACTTC; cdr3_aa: CASSELGQGFHEQYF
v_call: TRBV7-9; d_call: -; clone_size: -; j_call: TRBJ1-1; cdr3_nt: TGTTCCAGCAGCTTCAACCCCAACAGGGCCCAGAACACTGAAGCTTTCTTT; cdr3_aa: CSSSFNPNRAQNTEAFF
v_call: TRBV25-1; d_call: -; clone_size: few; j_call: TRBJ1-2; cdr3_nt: TGTGCCAGCAGTCTAGATTCGAAAAGGGGCTATGGCTACACCTTC; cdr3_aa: CASSLDSKRGYGYTF
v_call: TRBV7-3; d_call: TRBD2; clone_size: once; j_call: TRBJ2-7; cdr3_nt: TGTGCCAGCAGCCCGGGCGGGGGGGGATCGCGCGAGCAGTACTTC; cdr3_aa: CASSPGGGGSREQYF
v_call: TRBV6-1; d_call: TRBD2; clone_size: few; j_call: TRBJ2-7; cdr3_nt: TGTGCCAGCAGTGGGTCGGGGGGTGGGGCCGAGCAGTACTTC; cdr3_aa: CASSGSGGGAEQYF
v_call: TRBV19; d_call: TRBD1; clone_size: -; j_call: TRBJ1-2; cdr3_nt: TGTGCCAGTAGTATAGCTTCGACAGGGGCGATCTATGGCTACACCTTC; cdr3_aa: CASSIASTGAIYGYTF
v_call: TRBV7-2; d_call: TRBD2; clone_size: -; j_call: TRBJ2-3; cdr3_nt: TGTGCCAGCAGCGTCCTAGCGGGAGGGAGGGATACGCAGTATTTT; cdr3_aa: CASSVLAGGRDTQYF
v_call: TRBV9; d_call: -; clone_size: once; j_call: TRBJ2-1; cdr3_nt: TGTGCCAGCAGCCCCCGAACAGGCGACCACTACAATGAGCAGTTCTTC; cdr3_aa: CASSPRTGDHYNEQFF
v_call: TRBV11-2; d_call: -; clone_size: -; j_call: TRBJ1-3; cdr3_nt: TGTGCCAGCAGCTTAAAAGTTTTCACTCCGACTGGAAACACCATATATTTT; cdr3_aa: CASSLKVFTPTGNTIYF
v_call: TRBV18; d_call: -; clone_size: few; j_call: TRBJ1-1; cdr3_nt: TGTGCCAGCTCACCGAGGGCTGGGGACACTGAAGCTTTCTTT; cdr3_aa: CASSPRAGDTEAFF
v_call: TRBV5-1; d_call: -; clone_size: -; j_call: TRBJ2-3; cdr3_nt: TGCGCCAGCAGCTTCGGACTCAGCACAGATACGCAGTATTTT; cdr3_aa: CASSFGLSTDTQYF